This section outlines one T cell receptor (beta chain) sequence together with its context. It has no known antigen specificity. No much larger clone is present one base from it, and per-base qualities are unavailable. This specimen belongs to a study of T cell responses to AZD1222 COVID-19 vaccine (dated by TCRdb to about 2021). Concerning the study at large: A total of more than 230 trial participants underwent TCR sequencing, of whom 207 received two doses of AZD1222 and approximately 25 received two doses of the MenACWY control vaccine. Trial participants were enrolled by age into subgroups of 18-55, 56-69 and 70-plus years, and approximately 150, 30 and 60 TCR-sequenced participants, respectively, were included in these subgroups.

The sample's time point label is to be understood as: about 28 days (+/-7) after the second vaccine dose. Because spike-specific TCR depth and breadth did not differ between the two schedules, AZD1222 recipients who got a second dose at roughly 4 weeks were pooled with those who got a second dose at roughly 12 weeks. The vaccinee samples were drawn from two UK trials, COV001 and COV002, one of which was a single-blind randomized controlled phase 2/3 trial testing AZD1222 (ChAdOx1 nCoV-19) in healthy adults. Trial participant PBMC samples were collected at day 0 and day 28 after the second dose for TCRbeta chain sequencing. What the authors observed across the whole study: No day 14 peak-response samples were available, so repertoires were characterized only after the peak T cell response. Participants were mostly white British, with more females than males. The authors suggested clonal diversity may have been underestimated. Conclusions about previously exposed vaccinees are limited because only six or seven AZD1222 recipients were SARS-CoV-2 seropositive at baseline. In the small 56-69-year group, the increase in depth fell short of significance, most likely because of low power. Spike-specific TCR breadth and depth rose significantly after two AZD1222 doses compared with day 0 and with MenACWY recipients. Vaccine-associated CD4 TCRs spanned the whole spike protein, with dominant responses in regions 160-218 and 743-854. Epitopes outside the regions mutated in the B.1.351 and B.1.1.7 variants were reportedly recognized by nearly half of the unique spike-specific TCRs.

CDR1 and CDR2 are read off the germline V gene as SGHTA and FQGNSA. Trimming accounts for 4 bases at V and 4 bases at J, while the number of junction bases matched to no gene is 5. The CDR3 holds 14 amino acids from the cysteine to the phenylalanine. This entry keeps only the CDR3 DNA: 42 bases, framed from base 1. The CDR3 regions of human TCRbeta chains were subjected to immunosequencing. As for the original processing: TCRs in the repertoires were compared against a reference library of SARS-CoV-2-specific TCRs that had been generated with the MIRA antigen-specificity platform. Breadth meant the fraction of unique TCRs that were SARS-CoV-2-associated, whereas depth meant the fraction of total T cells that were SARS-CoV-2-associated. Using the MIRA data, each spike-specific TCR was assigned both to the spike region to which the TCR was reactive and to a CD4 or CD8 class. Log10-transformed breadth and depth values were compared by one-way ANOVA with Sidak's multiple comparisons tests. The source is immuneACCESS, and TCRdb retained only in-frame sequences with V and J called. Part of the clones is not carried over; for the studies checked, unresolved V genes explain less than half of this, and the remainder is unexplained. The DNA gave D and trimming, while V, J and clone size come from that table. The sample table contains around 170,000 clones; only one count was recorded for around 88% of them. Around a tenth of the sample is taken by the ten largest.

The material was peripheral blood, obtained 28 days after the second AZD1222 dose. This receptor was identified in an adult who received the AZD1222 COVID-19 vaccine. The chain was built from TRBV7-2 and TRBJ2-3; TRBD1 aligns with 7 central bases. This receptor carries the CDR3 CASSYSQGADTQYF. The nucleotides are TGTGCCAGCAGCTACAGCCAGGGGGCAGATACGCAGTATTTT.